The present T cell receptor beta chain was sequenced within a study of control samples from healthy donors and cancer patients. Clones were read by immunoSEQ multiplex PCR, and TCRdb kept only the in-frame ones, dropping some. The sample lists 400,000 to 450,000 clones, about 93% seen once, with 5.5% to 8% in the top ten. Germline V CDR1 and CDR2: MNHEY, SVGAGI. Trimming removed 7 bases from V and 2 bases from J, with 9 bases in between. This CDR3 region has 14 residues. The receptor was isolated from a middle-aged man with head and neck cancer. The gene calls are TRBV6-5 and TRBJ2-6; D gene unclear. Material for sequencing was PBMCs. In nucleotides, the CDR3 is TGTGCCAGCACAATTGCACCTGGGGCCAACGTCCTGACTTTC. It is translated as CASTIAPGANVLTF.